Sequencing of this TCR beta chain was carried out in a study of T-cell reconstitution after alpha-beta-depleted transplantation in children. A TCRbeta library incorporating unique molecular identifiers was prepared. In TCRdb, the PCR reads were re-called with MiXCR into one record per CDR3 protein. This sample has roughly 500,000 distinct CDR3 sequences; around 19% occur once, and the top ten carry roughly 3.3%. V was pared by 0 bases and J by 6 bases, with 6 bases between. This CDR3 spans 11 amino acids. CDR1 and CDR2 (germline): DFQATT, SNEGSKA (reference sequence). This clonotype was observed a handful of times.

The origin of this receptor is a human donor who donated a stem cell graft to a child with acute lymphoblastic leukemia. The sequences come from PBMCs from the stem cell graft donor, collected from the stem cell graft. V is TRBV20-1 and J is TRBJ2-7, with D tentatively TRBD2 (6 bases). The CDR3 region is CSARDSGEQYF. The DNA of the CDR3 is TGCAGTGCTAGAGATAGCGGCGAGCAGTACTTC.